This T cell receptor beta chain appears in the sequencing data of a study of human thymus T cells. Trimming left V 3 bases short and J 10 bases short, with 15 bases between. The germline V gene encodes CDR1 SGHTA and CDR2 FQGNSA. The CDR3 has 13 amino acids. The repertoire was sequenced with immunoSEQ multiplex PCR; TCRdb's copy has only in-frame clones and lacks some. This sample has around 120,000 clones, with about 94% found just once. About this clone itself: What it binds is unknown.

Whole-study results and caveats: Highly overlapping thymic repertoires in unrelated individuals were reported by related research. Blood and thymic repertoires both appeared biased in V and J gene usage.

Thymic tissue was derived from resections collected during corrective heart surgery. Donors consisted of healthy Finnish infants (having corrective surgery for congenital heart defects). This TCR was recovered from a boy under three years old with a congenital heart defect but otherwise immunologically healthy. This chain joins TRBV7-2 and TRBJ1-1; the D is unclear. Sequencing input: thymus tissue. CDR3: CASSFKRDTGAFF. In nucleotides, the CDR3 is TGTGCCAGCAGCTTTAAAAGGGATACCGGAGCTTTCTTT.